The rows below give T cell receptor beta chains drawn from one sample of a study of CD8 T cells in Susac syndrome. Each CDR3 protein is one row after TCRdb ran MiXCR on the immunoSEQ multiplex PCR reads. Among fewer than 85,000 distinct CDR3 sequences, roughly 95% were seen once, and the ten largest hold about 0.47%. The sequenced material came from CD8+ T cells from PBMCs. All receptors derive from a human donor with Susac syndrome. CDR3s include the opening cysteine and the closing phenylalanine or tryptophan.

TRBV20-1	TRBJ2-4	CSARESGGNIQYF
TRBV12-3/TRBV12-4	TRBJ2-3	CASSLRPGTDTQYF
TRBV3-1	TRBJ1-2	CASRQYRRSTDPSNYGYTF
TRBV20-1	TRBJ2-7	CSARGQGYEQYF
TRBV12-5	TRBJ2-7	CASGPDSYEQYF
TRBV20-1	TRBJ2-3	CSASGTGVTDTQYF
TRBV7-8	TRBJ1-4	CASSLRTGKSKEKLFF
TRBV2	TRBJ2-3	CASSFGLDKTDTQYF
TRBV27	TRBJ2-5	CASSSGRPGYF
TRBV30	TRBJ2-2	CASGTSGGWDTGELFF
TRBV30	TRBJ2-7	CAWSYTGGGEQYF
TRBV30	TRBJ2-7	CAWSGPRASTYEQYF
TRBV20-1	TRBJ2-7	CSARSHQFYEQYF
TRBV24-1	TRBJ2-5	CATSTYQKETQYF
TRBV9	TRBJ2-7	CASSPMRGQSAAGLYEQYF
TRBV9	TRBJ1-4	CASSERGSRSEKLFF
TRBV5-1	TRBJ1-5	CASSFKPQHF
TRBV7-8	TRBJ2-1	CASSPRASGVYNEQFF
TRBV19	TRBJ2-5	CASPLSGGEETQYF
TRBV2	TRBJ2-2	CATAGVNTGELFF
TRBV4-1	TRBJ2-7	CASSGTGPLREQYF
TRBV5-1	TRBJ2-3	CASRPDYTDTQYF
TRBV10-3	TRBJ1-1	CAISGRETGGTNTEAFF
TRBV12-3/TRBV12-4	TRBJ2-3	CASSLSGGASDTQYF
TRBV10-3	TRBJ2-7	CAIQTEDRYSYEQYF
TRBV7-7	TRBJ2-7	CASSLAGDYEQYF
TRBV13	TRBJ2-7	CASSLGGTSADEQYF
TRBV6-2/TRBV6-3	TRBJ2-2	CASLGGDTGELFF
TRBV5-1	TRBJ2-1	CASSPKRTSRNEQFF
TRBV24-1	TRBJ2-7	CATRDRDGEQYF
TRBV5-4	TRBJ1-1	CASSLRGNTEAFF
TRBV4-1	TRBJ1-2	CASSQEYDSGANYGYTF
TRBV13	TRBJ2-7	CASSLASGGEQYF
TRBV12-3/TRBV12-4	TRBJ2-1	CASSIGGRGEQFF
TRBV27	TRBJ2-7	CASSLVGQGQYF
TRBV28	TRBJ2-1	CASTLIGTDNEQFF
TRBV28	TRBJ2-7	CASLSAKARTLLLEQYF
TRBV29-1	TRBJ2-1	CSVSWDRGRFEQFF
TRBV20-1	TRBJ1-5	CSARRDRGNNQPQHF
TRBV24-1	TRBJ2-1	CATGTAYNEQFF
TRBV9	TRBJ1-6	CASSVEGRGYNSPLHF
TRBV7-6	TRBJ2-7	CASSLAQGGQAPREQYF
TRBV10-3	TRBJ2-7	CAISVNLRLGGYEQYF
TRBV20-1	TRBJ1-1	CSAKLNRESSEAFF
TRBV5-6	TRBJ1-1	CASSLFGGAEAFF
TRBV7-6	TRBJ2-1	CASSLRDRVQFF
TRBV9	TRBJ2-1	CASSVSGSYNEQFF
TRBV7-9	TRBJ2-7	CASSPAAAYEQYF
TRBV15	TRBJ1-1	CATSARVGWAEAFF
TRBV20-1	TRBJ2-2	CSAGTGELFF
TRBV4-1	TRBJ1-5	CASSQELSRIHQPQHF
TRBV5-6	TRBJ2-2	CASFYNRGAVELFF
TRBV20-1	TRBJ1-4	CSAFYRGREEKLFF
TRBV6-5	TRBJ1-1	CASSAPRGAGTEAFF
TRBV29-1	TRBJ2-7	CSVEIRGQMDMFYEQYF